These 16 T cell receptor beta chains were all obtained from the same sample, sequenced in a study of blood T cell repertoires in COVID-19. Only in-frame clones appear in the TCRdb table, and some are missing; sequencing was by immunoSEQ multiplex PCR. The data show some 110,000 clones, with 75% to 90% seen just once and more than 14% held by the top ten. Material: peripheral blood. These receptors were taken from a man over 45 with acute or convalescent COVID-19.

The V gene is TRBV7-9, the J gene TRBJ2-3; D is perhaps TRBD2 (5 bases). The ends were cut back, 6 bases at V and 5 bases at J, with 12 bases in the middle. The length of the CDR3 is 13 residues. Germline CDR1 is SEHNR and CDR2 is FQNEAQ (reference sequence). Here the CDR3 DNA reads TGTGCCAGCAGAGCCCGTGCGGGAGATACGCAGTATTTT. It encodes CASRARAGDTQYF.

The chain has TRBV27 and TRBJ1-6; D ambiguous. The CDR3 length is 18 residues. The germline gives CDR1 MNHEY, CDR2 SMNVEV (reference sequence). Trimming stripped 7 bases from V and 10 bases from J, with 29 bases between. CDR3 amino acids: CASTLTARGSAVGSPLHF. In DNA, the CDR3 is TGTGCCAGCACTCTCACAGCCCGGGGATCAGCGGTCGGATCACCCCTCCACTTT.

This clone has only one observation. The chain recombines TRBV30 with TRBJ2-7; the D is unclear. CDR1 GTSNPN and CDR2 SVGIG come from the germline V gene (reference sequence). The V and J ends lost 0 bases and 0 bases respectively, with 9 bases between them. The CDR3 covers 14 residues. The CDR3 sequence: CAWSVTAFSYEQYF. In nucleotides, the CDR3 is TGTGCCTGGAGTGTTACAGCTTTCTCCTACGAGCAGTACTTC.

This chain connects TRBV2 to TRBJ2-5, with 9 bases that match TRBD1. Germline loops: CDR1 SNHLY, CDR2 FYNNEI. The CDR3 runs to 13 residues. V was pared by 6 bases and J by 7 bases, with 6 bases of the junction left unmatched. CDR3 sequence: CASRGQGLGTQYF. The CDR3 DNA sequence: TGTGCCAGCAGAGGACAGGGGCTTGGGACCCAGTACTTC.

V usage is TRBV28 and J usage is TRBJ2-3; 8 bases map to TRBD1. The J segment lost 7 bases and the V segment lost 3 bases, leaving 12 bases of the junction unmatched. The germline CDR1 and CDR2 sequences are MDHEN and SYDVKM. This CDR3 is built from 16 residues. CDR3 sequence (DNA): TGTGCCAGCAGTTTCCCCAGAAGGACAGGGCTGAATACGCAGTATTTT. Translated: CASSFPRRTGLNTQYF.

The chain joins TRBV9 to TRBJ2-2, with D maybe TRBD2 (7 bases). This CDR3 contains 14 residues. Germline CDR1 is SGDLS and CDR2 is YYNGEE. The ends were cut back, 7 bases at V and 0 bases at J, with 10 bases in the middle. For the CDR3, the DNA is TGTGCCAGCCGAGGGGGGGCGAACACCGGGGAGCTGTTTTTT. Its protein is CASRGGANTGELFF. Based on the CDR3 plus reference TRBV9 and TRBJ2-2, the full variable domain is DSGVTQTPKHLITATGQRVTLRCSPRSGDLSVYWYQQSLDQGLQFLIQYYNGEERAKGNILERFSAQQFPDLHSELNLSSLELGDSALYFCASRGGANTGELFFGEGSRLTVL.

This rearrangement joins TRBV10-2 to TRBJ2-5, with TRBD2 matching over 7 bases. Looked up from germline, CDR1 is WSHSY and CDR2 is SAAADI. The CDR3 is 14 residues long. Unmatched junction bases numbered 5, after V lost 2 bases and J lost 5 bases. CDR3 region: CASSEGEGHETQYF. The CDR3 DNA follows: TGCGCCAGCAGTGAGGGGGAGGGCCACGAGACCCAGTACTTC.

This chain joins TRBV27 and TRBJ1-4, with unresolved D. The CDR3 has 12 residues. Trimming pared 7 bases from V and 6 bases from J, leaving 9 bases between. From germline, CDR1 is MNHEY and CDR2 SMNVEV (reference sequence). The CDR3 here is CASTSGYEKLFF. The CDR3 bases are TGTGCCAGCACCTCGGGATATGAAAAACTGTTTTTT.

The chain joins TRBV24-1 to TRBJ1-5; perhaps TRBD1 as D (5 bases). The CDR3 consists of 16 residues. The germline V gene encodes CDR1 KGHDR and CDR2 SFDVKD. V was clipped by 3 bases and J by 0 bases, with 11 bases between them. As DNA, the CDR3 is TGTGCCACCAGTGATACGACGCAGGGTAGCAATCAGCCCCAGCATTTT. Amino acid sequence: CATSDTTQGSNQPQHF.

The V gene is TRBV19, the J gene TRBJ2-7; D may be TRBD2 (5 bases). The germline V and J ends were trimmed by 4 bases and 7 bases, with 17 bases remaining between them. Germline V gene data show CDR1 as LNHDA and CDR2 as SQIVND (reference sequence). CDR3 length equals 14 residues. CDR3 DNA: TGTGCCAGTAGTAAGGCCACTATTCCGGGGGAGCAGTACTTC. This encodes CASSKATIPGEQYF.

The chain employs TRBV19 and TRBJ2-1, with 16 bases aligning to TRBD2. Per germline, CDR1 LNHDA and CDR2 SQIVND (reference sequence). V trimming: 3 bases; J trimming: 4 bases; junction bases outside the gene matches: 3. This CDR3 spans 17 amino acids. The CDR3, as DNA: TGTGCCAGTAGTATTATGGGACTAGCGGGAGGGTACAATGAGCAGTTCTTC. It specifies CASSIMGLAGGYNEQFF. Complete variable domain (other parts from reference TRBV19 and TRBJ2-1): DGGITQSPKYLFRKEGQNVTLSCEQNLNHDAMYWYRQDPGQGLRLIYYSQIVNDFQKGDIAEGYSVSREKKESFPLTVTSAQKNPTAFYLCASSIMGLAGGYNEQFFGPGTRLTVL.

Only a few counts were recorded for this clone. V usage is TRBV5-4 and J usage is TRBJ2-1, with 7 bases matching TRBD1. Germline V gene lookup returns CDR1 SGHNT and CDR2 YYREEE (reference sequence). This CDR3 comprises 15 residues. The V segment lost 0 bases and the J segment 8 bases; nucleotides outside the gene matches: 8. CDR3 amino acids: CASSLVLRQGDEQFF. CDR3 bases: TGTGCCAGCAGCTTGGTACTGAGACAGGGCGATGAGCAGTTCTTC.

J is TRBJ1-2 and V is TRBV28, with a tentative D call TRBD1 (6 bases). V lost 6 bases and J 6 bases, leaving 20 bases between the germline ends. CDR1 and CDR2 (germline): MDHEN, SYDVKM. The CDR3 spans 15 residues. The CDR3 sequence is CASRENLQGIHGYTF. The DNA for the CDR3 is TGTGCCAGCAGGGAGAACTTACAGGGCATCCATGGCTACACCTTC.

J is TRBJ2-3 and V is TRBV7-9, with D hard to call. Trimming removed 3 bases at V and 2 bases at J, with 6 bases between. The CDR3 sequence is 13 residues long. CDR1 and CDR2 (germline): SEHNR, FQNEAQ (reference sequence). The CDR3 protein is CASSLRLTDTQYF. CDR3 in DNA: TGTGCCAGCAGCTTGAGGCTCACAGATACGCAGTATTTT.

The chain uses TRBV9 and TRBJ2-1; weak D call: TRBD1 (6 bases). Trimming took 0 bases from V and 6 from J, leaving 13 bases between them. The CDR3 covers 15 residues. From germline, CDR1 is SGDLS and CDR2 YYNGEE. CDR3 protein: CASSVGAGAANEQFF. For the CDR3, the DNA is TGTGCCAGCAGCGTAGGGGCAGGGGCCGCCAATGAGCAGTTCTTC.

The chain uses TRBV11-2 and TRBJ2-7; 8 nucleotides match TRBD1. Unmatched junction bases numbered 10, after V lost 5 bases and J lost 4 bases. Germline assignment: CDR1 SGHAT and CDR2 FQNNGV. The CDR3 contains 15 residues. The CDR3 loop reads CASSKLDRVRYEQYF. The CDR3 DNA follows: TGTGCCAGCAGCAAACTGGACAGGGTGAGATACGAGCAGTACTTC.